A single sample gave rise to the 5 T cell receptor beta chains below, sequenced in a study of cytomegalovirus exposure and HLA in healthy donors. Primers: 60 Vbeta forward and 13 Jbeta reverse. Profiling relied on immunoSEQ multiplex PCR, and the TCRdb table lists in-frame clones only, not all of them. The profile covers approximately 150,000 clones, with 65% to 85% appearing a single time and 5.5% to 7.5% taken by the ten largest. The sequenced sample was PBMCs. These receptors came from a middle-aged woman in good health and CMV-seropositive.

V and J are TRBV6-1 and TRBJ2-5; 10 bases agree with TRBD2. TRBJ2-7 matches the DNA end more closely, so the J call is doubtful. Germline V gives CDR1 MNHNS, CDR2 SASEGT. The CDR3 consists of 15 residues. The CDR3 bases are TGTGCCAGCAGTACCATAGCGGGGGGAGGGTACGAGCAGTACTTC. This encodes CASSTIAGGGYEQYF.

This clone came up once. The CDR3 coding sequence is TGTGCCAGCAGTGATCAGGGGCTTTACTCTGGGGCCAACGTCCTGACTTTC. Protein: CASSDQGLYSGANVLTF. The chain joins TRBV2 to TRBJ2-6, with a weak D call TRBD1 (6 bases). V was cut by 3 bases and J by 0 bases, with 12 bases left in between. The CDR3 runs to 17 residues. Per germline, CDR1 SNHLY and CDR2 FYNNEI.

The CDR3: CASMAGRNGYTF. In DNA, the CDR3 is TGTGCCAGTATGGCGGGGCGGAATGGCTACACCTTC. The V gene is TRBV19, the J gene TRBJ1-2; maybe TRBD1 (5 bases). Trimming cost V 7 bases and J 6 bases, with 12 bases left between them. Germline CDR1 is LNHDA and CDR2 is SQIVND (reference sequence). The CDR3 contains 12 residues.

CDR3 loop: CASSQDLGQGSSGANVLTF. The CDR3 nucleotides read TGCGCCAGCAGCCAAGATCTAGGACAGGGGAGCTCTGGGGCCAACGTCCTGACTTTC. The chain links TRBV4-3 to TRBJ2-6; TRBD1 matches at 9 bases. This CDR3 is 19 amino acids long. Per the germline V gene, CDR1 is LGHNA and CDR2 is YSLEER. After removal of 0 bases from V and 0 bases from J, the junction contained 6 bases not matched to a gene.

The V call is TRBV18, the J call TRBJ1-2; no definite D call. Germline assignment: CDR1 KGHSH and CDR2 LQKENI. CDR3 length: 12 amino acids. V was shortened by 2 bases and J by 8 bases, with 9 bases between the two germline ends. In nucleotides, the CDR3 is TGTGCCAGCTCACCAAAAACGGGGGGCTACACCTTC. Translated: CASSPKTGGYTF.